The text below deals with one T cell receptor beta chain. This entry belongs to a study of blood T cell repertoires in COVID-19. Study in general: Samples came from the United States, Italy and Spain, spanning acute and convalescent COVID-19.

Assay: immunoSEQ multiplex PCR; the TCRdb copy retains only in-frame clones and omits some. This sample yields over 130,000 clones, of which around 87% are seen a single time; about 5.6% belongs to the top ten. Deletions cut 0 bases from V and 7 bases from J, with 9 bases between. CDR3 length: 13 residues. The germline V gene has CDR1 SGHTA and CDR2 FQGTGA. The rearrangement uses TRBV7-3 and TRBJ2-5; D might be TRBD2 (5 bases). Input material: peripheral blood. This clonotype was sampled from a human donor in a cohort sampled during active COVID-19. The CDR3 region has the DNA TGTGCCAGCAGCTTAACAGCGGCCGGGACCCAGTACTTC. It yields the protein CASSLTAAGTQYF. The whole variable domain, filled in from reference TRBV7-3 and TRBJ2-5, reads GAGVSQTPSNKVTEKGKYVELRCDPISGHTALYWYRQSLGQGPEFLIYFQGTGAADDSGLPNDRFFAVRPEGSVSTLKIQRTERGDSAVYLCASSLTAAGTQYFGPGTRLLVL.